The 20 T cell receptor beta chains in this list originate from one sample, sequenced in a study of graft-versus-host responses after intestinal transplantation (dated by TCRdb to the early 2020s). Preparation of the library involved the immunoSEQ multiplex PCR assay. The table was pulled from immuneACCESS by TCRdb, which kept in-frame rearrangements only. Such tables lose some clones; where checked, under half of the loss comes from unresolved V genes, and the rest has no known cause. The sample profile shows about 19,000 clones; roughly 86% of them were found once. The ten largest clones add up to 40% to 60% of the sample. Sequenced here: bone marrow, sampled around 120 days after transplant. These receptors came from a human patient who received an intestinal transplant, so some T cells may come from the graft donor.

This chain connects TRBV14 to TRBJ2-1; 7 positions agree with TRBD1. Germline loops: CDR1 SGHDN, CDR2 FVKESK. Trimming at V came to 4 bases and at J to 11 bases, leaving 11 bases not matched to a gene. CDR3 length: 14 amino acids. The CDR3 region is CASSRGGGAQKQFF. CDR3 nucleotide sequence: TGTGCCAGCAGCCGAGGGGGCGGAGCCCAAAAGCAGTTCTTC.

The rearrangement links TRBV7-9 to TRBJ2-7; TRBD2 aligns across 8 bases. The ends lost 5 bases at V and 1 base at J; junction bases unmatched: 10. Germline values: CDR1 SEHNR, CDR2 FQNEAQ (reference sequence). This CDR3 is 16 amino acids long. The CDR3 DNA follows: TGTGCCAGCAGCGAGAGAGCTAGCGGGTCTTCCTACGAGCAGTACTTC. Residues: CASSERASGSSYEQYF.

A single count supports this clone. V and J are TRBV27 and TRBJ2-6; D is unresolved. The germline CDR1 and CDR2 sequences are MNHEY and SMNVEV (reference sequence). This CDR3 has 15 amino acids. Trimming pared 5 bases from V and 5 bases from J, leaving 13 bases between. This CDR3 reads CASSRLQSRANVLTF. For the CDR3, the DNA is TGTGCCAGCAGTCGGCTACAAAGTCGGGCCAACGTCCTGACTTTC.

This clone was seen more than once but under ten times. The chain is built from TRBV11-2 and TRBJ2-7; the match to TRBD2 covers 7 bases. The V gene's germline CDR1 is SGHAT and CDR2 FQNNGV. The CDR3 runs 16 residues. J gave up 5 bases and V 5 bases, and 15 bases lay outside the gene matches. The CDR3 protein is CASSQEVGRGFNEQYF. Here the CDR3 DNA reads TGTGCCAGCAGCCAAGAGGTGGGGCGGGGGTTCAACGAGCAGTACTTC.

The chain combines TRBV11-3 with TRBJ2-1; 7 bases align to TRBD1. Losses at the gene ends were 5 bases for V and 6 bases for J; bases not matched to a gene: 7. Looked up from germline, CDR1 is SGHNT and CDR2 is YENEEA. This CDR3 contains 14 residues. Here the CDR3 DNA reads TGTGCCAGCAGCGCCCGACAGGGCCCCAATGAGCAGTTCTTC. As protein: CASSARQGPNEQFF.

As concerns this clone: One junction end does not reproduce the germline sequence, and a read error may be involved. The J gene is TRBJ1-2, the V gene TRBV16; D is uncertain. CDR3 size: 11 residues. The germline CDR1 and CDR2 sequences are KGHSY and FQNENV. The CDR3 region is CASSQSRQVHF. Written as DNA, the CDR3 is TGTGCCAGCAGCCAATCGCGGCAGGTCCACTTC.

The rearrangement uses TRBV4-2 and TRBJ2-3; 8 nucleotides align to TRBD2. CDR1 is LGHNA, CDR2 YNFKEQ, per germline. CDR3 length: 17 residues. V shed 1 base and J 4 bases; nucleotides not matched to a gene: 10. CDR3 nucleotides: TGTGCCAGCAGCCAAGTAGCGGGACTGTGGAGTGCAGATACGCAGTATTTT. Translation gives CASSQVAGLWSADTQYF.

V and J are TRBV14 and TRBJ2-1, with 8 bases matching TRBD2. J was trimmed by 12 bases and V by 1 base; bases with no gene match: 11. Germline loops: CDR1 SGHDN, CDR2 FVKESK. The CDR3 is made up of 15 amino acids. The CDR3 loop reads CASSQVAAGGIVQFF. CDR3 nucleotide sequence: TGTGCCAGCAGCCAAGTCGCCGCGGGGGGAATCGTGCAGTTCTTC.

The chain combines TRBV5-6 with TRBJ2-7; tentative D call: TRBD2 (5 bases). The CDR3 runs to 17 residues. Trimming removed 4 bases from V and 2 bases from J, with 22 bases in between. The germline V gene encodes CDR1 SGHDT and CDR2 YYEEEE. CDR3 sequence (DNA): TGTGCCAGCAGCCACATTACGGGCAGGCGACTAACCTACGAGCAGTACTTC. Protein product: CASSHITGRRLTYEQYF.

In its sample, this clone was seen once. The chain links TRBV28 to TRBJ2-7; D could derive from TRBD1 or TRBD2 (6 bases each). Trimming took 9 bases from V and 2 from J, leaving 23 bases between them. Germline loops: CDR1 MDHEN, CDR2 SYDVKM. The CDR3 consists of 16 residues. CDR3: CASGGSYRDIAYEQYF. CDR3 sequence (DNA): TGTGCCAGTGGGGGGAGTTACCGGGACATCGCCTACGAGCAGTACTTC. Variable domain in full (rest from reference TRBV28 and TRBJ2-7): DVKVTQSSRYLVKRTGEKVFLECVQDMDHENMFWYRQDPGLGLRLIYFSYDVKMKEKGDIPEGYSVSREKKERFSLILESASTNQTSMYLCASGGSYRDIAYEQYFGPGTRLTVT.

This chain links TRBV27 with TRBJ1-1; the D is unclear. Trimming removed 5 bases at V and 4 bases at J, with 8 bases between. Germline assignment: CDR1 MNHEY and CDR2 SMNVEV (reference sequence). The CDR3 has 12 amino acids. The CDR3 DNA sequence: TGTGCCAGCAGTCCGTCGACCACTGAAGCTTTCTTT. Protein product: CASSPSTTEAFF.

This clone was counted a few times. The V call is TRBV30, the J call TRBJ1-1; no firm D call. This CDR3 has 11 residues. Germline V gene data show CDR1 as GTSNPN and CDR2 as SVGIG (reference sequence). The V gene lost 1 base and the J gene lost 4 bases, with 4 bases spanning the gap. As DNA, the CDR3 is TGTGCCTGGAGTGCTAGCACTGAAGCTTTCTTT. Its translation is CAWSASTEAFF. Using reference TRBV30 and TRBJ1-1 for the parts outside the CDR3, the full variable domain is SQTIHQWPATLVQPVGSPLSLECTVEGTSNPNLYWYRQAAGRGLQLLFYSVGIGQISSEVPQNLSASRPQDRQFILSSKKLLLSDSGFYLCAWSASTEAFFGQGTRLTVV.

The chain couples TRBV6-5 to TRBJ2-2; D is uncertain. CDR1 is MNHEY and CDR2 is SVGAGI in the germline V gene. The CDR3 spans 11 residues. V dropped 5 bases and J dropped 7 bases, with 5 bases sitting between them. The chain's CDR3 is CASSPNGELFF. The CDR3 DNA follows: TGTGCCAGCAGTCCAAACGGGGAGCTGTTTTTT.

The chain is built from TRBV7-6 and TRBJ1-4, with no clear D. CDR1 is SGHVS and CDR2 is FNYEAQ in the germline V gene. CDR3 length: 14 residues. Deletions cut 3 bases from V and 8 bases from J, with 13 bases between. For the CDR3, the DNA is TGTGCCAGCAGCTTTGTGGGCCCGGAGGAAAAACTGTTTTTT. Protein: CASSFVGPEEKLFF. The whole variable domain, remainder taken from reference TRBV7-6 and TRBJ1-4, is GAGVSQSPRYKVTKRGQDVALRCDPISGHVSLYWYRQALGQGPEFLTYFNYEAQQDKSGLPNDRFSAERPEGSISTLTIQRTEQRDSAMYRCASSFVGPEEKLFFGSGTQLSVL.

The chain links TRBV21-1 to TRBJ2-5; whether TRBD1, the table's D call, matches the DNA was not checked. TRBV21-1 is listed as a pseudogene. The CDR3 spans 16 residues. CDR3 loop: CASSKGGTEAKETQYF. CDR3 in DNA: TGTGCCAGCAGCAAAGGTGGGACAGAGGCCAAAGAGACCCAGTACTTC.

The J gene is TRBJ2-2, the V gene TRBV7-6; D is possibly TRBD1 (6 bases). This CDR3 has 15 amino acids. The V and J ends lost 5 bases and 7 bases respectively, with 17 bases between them. Germline V gene data show CDR1 as SGHVS and CDR2 as FNYEAQ. The CDR3 region is CASSPTHRAGGELFF. The CDR3 region has the DNA TGTGCCAGCAGCCCTACGCACAGGGCTGGCGGGGAGCTGTTTTTT.

J is TRBJ2-1 and V is TRBV28; 10 bases are a match to TRBD1. Germline V gene sequence: CDR1 MDHEN, CDR2 SYDVKM. The CDR3 covers 15 residues. The junction had 6 bases not matched to a gene; V was cut back by 8 bases and J by 2 bases. The CDR3 reads CASRSGTGAYNEQFF. The CDR3 region has the DNA TGTGCCAGCCGGTCCGGGACAGGGGCCTACAATGAGCAGTTCTTC.

The chain carries TRBV2 and TRBJ1-5, with D possibly matching TRBD1 (6 bases). CDR1 is SNHLY and CDR2 is FYNNEI in the germline V gene. Between the trimmed V and J ends, which lost 7 bases and 5 bases, there was a span of 9 bases. This CDR3 region has 12 residues. The CDR3 loop reads CASTAGDQPQHF. CDR3 sequence (DNA): TGTGCCAGCACCGCAGGGGATCAGCCCCAGCATTTT. Drawing the rest from reference TRBV2 and TRBJ1-5, the complete variable domain is EPEVTQTPSHQVTQMGQEVILRCVPISNHLYFYWYRQILGQKVEFLVSFYNNEISEKSEIFDDQFSVERPDGSNFTLKIRSTKLEDSAMYFCASTAGDQPQHFGDGTRLSIL.

The CDR3 DNA reads as TGTGCCACGCGCGAGACTGGCGGGATTGTAAGCTCCTACAATGAGCAGTTCTTC. It translates to CATRETGGIVSSYNEQFF. The V gene is TRBV6-4, the J gene TRBJ2-1; a weak D match, TRBD2 (6 bases). The CDR3 consists of 18 residues. Germline V gene sequence: CDR1 MRHNA, CDR2 SNTAGT. The V end lost 10 bases, the J end lost 0 bases, and 25 bases lay between the germline ends.

The genes are TRBV7-9 and TRBJ1-2; D is undetermined. Per the germline V gene, CDR1 is SEHNR and CDR2 is FQNEAQ (reference sequence). CDR3 size: 15 residues. Trimming removed 7 bases from V and 5 bases from J, with 20 bases in between. CDR3 nucleotides: TGTGCCAGCACCGGGAGGCCGGGCTTAAATTATGGCTACACCTTC. Amino acids: CASTGRPGLNYGYTF.